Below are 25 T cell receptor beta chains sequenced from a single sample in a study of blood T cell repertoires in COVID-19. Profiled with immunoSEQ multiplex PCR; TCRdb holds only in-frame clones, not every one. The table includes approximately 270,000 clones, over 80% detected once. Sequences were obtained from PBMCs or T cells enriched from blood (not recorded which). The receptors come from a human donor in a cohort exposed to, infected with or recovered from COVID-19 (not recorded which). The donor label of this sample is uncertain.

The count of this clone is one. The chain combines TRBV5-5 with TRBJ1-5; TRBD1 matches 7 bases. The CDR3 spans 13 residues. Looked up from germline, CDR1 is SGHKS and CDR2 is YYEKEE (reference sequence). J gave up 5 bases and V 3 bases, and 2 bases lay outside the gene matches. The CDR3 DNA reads TGTGCCAGCAGCTGGCAGGGGGATCAGCCCCAGCATTTT. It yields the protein CASSWQGDQPQHF.

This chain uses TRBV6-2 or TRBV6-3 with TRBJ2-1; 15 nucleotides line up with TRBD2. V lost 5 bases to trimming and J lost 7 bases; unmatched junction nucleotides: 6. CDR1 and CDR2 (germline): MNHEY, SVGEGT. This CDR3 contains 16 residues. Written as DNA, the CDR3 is TGTGCCAGCAGTGACGCCGGGACTAGCGGGGGGAATGAGCAGTTCTTC. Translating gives CASSDAGTSGGNEQFF.

The CDR3 DNA reads TGTGCCATCAGTGAGTCGATAGCGAAAAGCGGAGCCTACGAGCAGTACTTC. Translation: CAISESIAKSGAYEQYF. This chain uses TRBV10-3 with TRBJ2-7; the D gene is possibly TRBD2 (5 bases). This CDR3 is 17 amino acids long. Germline-derived CDR1 and CDR2 are ENHRY and SYGVKD. Trimming cost V 0 bases and J 2 bases, with 17 bases left between them.

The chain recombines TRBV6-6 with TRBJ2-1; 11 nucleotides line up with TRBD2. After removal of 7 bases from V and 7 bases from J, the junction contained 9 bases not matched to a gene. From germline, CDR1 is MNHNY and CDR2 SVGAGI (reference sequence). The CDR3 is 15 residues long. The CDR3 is CASTKLAGAVNEQFF. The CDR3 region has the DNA TGTGCCAGCACCAAACTAGCGGGGGCAGTGAATGAGCAGTTCTTC.

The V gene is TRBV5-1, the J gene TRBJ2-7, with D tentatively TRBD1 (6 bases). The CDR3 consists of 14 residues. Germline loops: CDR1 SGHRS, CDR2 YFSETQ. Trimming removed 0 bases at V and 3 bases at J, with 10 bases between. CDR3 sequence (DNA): TGCGCCAGCAGCTTGGCAGGGGCCTACTACGAGCAGTACTTC. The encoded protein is CASSLAGAYYEQYF.

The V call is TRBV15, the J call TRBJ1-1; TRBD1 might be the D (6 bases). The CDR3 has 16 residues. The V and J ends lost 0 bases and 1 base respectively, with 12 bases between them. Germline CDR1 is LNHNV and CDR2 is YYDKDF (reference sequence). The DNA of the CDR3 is TGTGCCACCAGCAGAGACAGGGGCGGGGGGAACACTGAAGCTTTCTTT. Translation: CATSRDRGGGNTEAFF.

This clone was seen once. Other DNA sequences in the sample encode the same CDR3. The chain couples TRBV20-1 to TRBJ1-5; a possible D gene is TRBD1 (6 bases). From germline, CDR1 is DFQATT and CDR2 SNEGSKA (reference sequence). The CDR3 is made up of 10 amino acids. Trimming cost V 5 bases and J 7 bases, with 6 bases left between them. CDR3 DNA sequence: TGCAGTGCTGGGGGCCAGCCCCAGCATTTT. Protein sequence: CSAGGQPQHF.

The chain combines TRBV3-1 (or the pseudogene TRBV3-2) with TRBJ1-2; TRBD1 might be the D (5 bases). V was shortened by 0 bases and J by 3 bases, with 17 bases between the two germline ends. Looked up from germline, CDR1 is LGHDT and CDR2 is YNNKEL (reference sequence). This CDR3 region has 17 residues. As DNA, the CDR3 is TGTGCCAGCAGCCAAGAACCTATCTGGGGGGACCACTATGGCTACACCTTC. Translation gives CASSQEPIWGDHYGYTF.

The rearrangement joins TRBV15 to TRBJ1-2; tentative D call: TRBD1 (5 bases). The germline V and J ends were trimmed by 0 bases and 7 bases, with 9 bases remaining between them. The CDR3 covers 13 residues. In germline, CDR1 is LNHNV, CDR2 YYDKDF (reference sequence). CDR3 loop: CATSRDLGGGYTF. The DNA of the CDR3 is TGTGCCACCAGCAGAGATCTGGGGGGTGGCTACACCTTC. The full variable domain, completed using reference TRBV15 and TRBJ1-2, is DAMVIQNPRYQVTQFGKPVTLSCSQTLNHNVMYWYQQKSSQAPKLLFHYYDKDFNNEADTPDNFQSRRPNTSFCFLDIRSPGLGDTAMYLCATSRDLGGGYTFGSGTRLTVV.

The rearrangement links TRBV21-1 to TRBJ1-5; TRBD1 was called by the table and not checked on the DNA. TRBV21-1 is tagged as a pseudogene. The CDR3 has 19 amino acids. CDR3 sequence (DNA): TGTGCCAGCAGCAAGATACAGGGACGCCGATTCCTGAGCAATCAGCCCCAGCATTTT. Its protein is CASSKIQGRRFLSNQPQHF.

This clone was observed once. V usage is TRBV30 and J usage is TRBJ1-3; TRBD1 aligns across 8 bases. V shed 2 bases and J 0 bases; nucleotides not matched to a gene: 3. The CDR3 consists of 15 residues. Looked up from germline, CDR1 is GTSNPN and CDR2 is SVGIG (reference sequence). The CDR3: CAWSTGGGSGNTIYF. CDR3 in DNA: TGTGCCTGGAGTACAGGGGGGGGCTCTGGAAACACCATATATTTT.

CDR3 sequence (DNA): TGTGCCAGTAGTTTCTCAGGGGGCACCGGGGAGCTGTTTTTT. This codes for CASSFSGGTGELFF. The V gene is TRBV19, the J gene TRBJ2-2, with 7 nucleotides matching TRBD1. The V segment lost 5 bases and the J segment 4 bases; nucleotides outside the gene matches: 4. The CDR3 sequence is 14 residues long. Germline V gives CDR1 LNHDA, CDR2 SQIVND (reference sequence).

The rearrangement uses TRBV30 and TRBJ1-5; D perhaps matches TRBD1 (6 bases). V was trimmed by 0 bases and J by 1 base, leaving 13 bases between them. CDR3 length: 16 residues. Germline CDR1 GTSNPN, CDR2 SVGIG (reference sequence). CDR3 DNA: TGTGCCTGGAGTGTACGAGGTCAGGGGAGCAATCAGCCCCAGCATTTT. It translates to CAWSVRGQGSNQPQHF. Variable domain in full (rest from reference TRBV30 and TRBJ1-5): SQTIHQWPATLVQPVGSPLSLECTVEGTSNPNLYWYRQAAGRGLQLLFYSVGIGQISSEVPQNLSASRPQDRQFILSSKKLLLSDSGFYLCAWSVRGQGSNQPQHFGDGTRLSIL.

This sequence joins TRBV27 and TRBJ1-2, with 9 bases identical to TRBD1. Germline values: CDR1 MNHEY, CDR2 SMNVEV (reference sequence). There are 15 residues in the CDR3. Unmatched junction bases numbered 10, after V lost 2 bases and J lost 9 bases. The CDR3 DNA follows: TGTGCCAGCAGTTTAGCGGGACAGGGTTTAGGGAGCTACACCTTC. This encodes CASSLAGQGLGSYTF.

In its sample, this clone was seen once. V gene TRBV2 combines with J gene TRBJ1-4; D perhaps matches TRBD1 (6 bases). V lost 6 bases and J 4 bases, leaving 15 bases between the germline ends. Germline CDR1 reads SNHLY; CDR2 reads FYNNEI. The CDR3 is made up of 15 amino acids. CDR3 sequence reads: CASRVGTTGNEKLFF. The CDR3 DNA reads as TGTGCCAGCAGGGTCGGGACAACTGGTAATGAAAAACTGTTTTTT. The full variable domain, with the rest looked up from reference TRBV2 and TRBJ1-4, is EPEVTQTPSHQVTQMGQEVILRCVPISNHLYFYWYRQILGQKVEFLVSFYNNEISEKSEIFDDQFSVERPDGSNFTLKIRSTKLEDSAMYFCASRVGTTGNEKLFFGSGTQLSVL.

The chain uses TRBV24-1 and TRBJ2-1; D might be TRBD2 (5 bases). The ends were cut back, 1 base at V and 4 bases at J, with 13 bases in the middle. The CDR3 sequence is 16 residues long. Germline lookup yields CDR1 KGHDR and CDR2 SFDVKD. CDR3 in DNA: TGTGCCACCAGTGATTTAAAGGGAGTAAGGTACAATGAGCAGTTCTTC. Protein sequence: CATSDLKGVRYNEQFF.

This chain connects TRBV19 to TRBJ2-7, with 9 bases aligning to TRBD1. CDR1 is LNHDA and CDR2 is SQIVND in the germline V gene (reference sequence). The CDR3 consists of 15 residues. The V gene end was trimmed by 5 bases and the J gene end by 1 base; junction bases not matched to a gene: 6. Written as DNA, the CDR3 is TGTGCCAGTAGTGCCTCCGGGACAGGGTCCTACGAGCAGTACTTC. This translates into CASSASGTGSYEQYF.

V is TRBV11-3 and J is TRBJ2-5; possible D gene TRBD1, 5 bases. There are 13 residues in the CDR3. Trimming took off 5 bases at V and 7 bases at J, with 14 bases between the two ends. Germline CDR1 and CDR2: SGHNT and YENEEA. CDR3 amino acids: CASSQGLLGTQYF. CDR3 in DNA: TGTGCCAGCAGCCAGGGCCTATTGGGGACCCAGTACTTC.

Written as DNA, the CDR3 is TGTGCCAGCAGACGACTAGCGGGGAGCACAGATACGCAGTATTTT. Amino acids: CASRRLAGSTDTQYF. The rearrangement links TRBV6-4 to TRBJ2-3; 11 bases fit TRBD2. Looked up from germline, CDR1 is MRHNA and CDR2 is SNTAGT. This CDR3 contains 15 residues. Unmatched junction bases numbered 2, after V lost 6 bases and J lost 0 bases.

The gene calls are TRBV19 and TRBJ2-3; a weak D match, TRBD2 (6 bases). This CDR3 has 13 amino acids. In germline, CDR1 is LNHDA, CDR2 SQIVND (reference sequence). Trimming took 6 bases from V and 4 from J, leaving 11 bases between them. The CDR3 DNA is TGTGCCAGTAGCCTTAGGGACTCAGATACGCAGTATTTT. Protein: CASSLRDSDTQYF.

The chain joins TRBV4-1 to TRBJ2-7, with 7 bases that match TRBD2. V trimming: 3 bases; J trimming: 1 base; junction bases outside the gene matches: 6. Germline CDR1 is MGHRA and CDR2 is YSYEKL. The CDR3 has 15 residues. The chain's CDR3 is CASSHNGEGSYEQYF. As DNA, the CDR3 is TGCGCCAGCAGCCATAACGGGGAGGGATCCTACGAGCAGTACTTC.

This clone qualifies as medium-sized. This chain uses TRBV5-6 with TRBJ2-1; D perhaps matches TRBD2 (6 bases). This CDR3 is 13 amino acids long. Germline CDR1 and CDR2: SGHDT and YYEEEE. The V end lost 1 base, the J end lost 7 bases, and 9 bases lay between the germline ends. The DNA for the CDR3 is TGTGCCAGCAGCTTGAATAGCGGTAATGAGCAGTTCTTC. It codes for CASSLNSGNEQFF.

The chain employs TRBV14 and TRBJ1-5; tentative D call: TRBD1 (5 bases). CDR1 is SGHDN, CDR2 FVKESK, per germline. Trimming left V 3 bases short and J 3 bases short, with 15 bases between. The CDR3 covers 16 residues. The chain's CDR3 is CASSHLPGDFNQPQHF. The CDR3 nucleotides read TGTGCCAGCAGCCATCTACCCGGGGACTTCAATCAGCCCCAGCATTTT. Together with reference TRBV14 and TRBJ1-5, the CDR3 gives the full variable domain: EAGVTQFPSHSVIEKGQTVTLRCDPISGHDNLYWYRRVMGKEIKFLLHFVKESKQDESGMPNNRFLAERTGGTYSTLKVQPAELEDSGVYFCASSHLPGDFNQPQHFGDGTRLSIL.

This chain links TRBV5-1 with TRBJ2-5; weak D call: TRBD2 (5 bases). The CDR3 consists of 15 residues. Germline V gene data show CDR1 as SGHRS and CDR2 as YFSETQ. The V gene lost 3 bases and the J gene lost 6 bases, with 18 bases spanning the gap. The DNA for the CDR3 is TGCGCCAGCAGCTCGGATCGGGAATTCGGGAAGACCCAGTACTTC. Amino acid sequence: CASSSDREFGKTQYF.

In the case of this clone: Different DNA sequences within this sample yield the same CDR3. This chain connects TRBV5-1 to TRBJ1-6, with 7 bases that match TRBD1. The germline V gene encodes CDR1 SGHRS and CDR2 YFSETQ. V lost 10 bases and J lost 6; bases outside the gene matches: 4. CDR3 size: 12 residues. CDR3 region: CASRQGNSPLHF. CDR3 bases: TGCGCCTCACGACAGGGTAATTCACCCCTCCACTTT. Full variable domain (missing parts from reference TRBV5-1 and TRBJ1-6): KAGVTQTPRYLIKTRGQQVTLSCSPISGHRSVSWYQQTPGQGLQFLFEYFSETQRNKGNFPGRFSGRQFSNSRSEMNVSTLELGDSALYLCASRQGNSPLHFGNGTRLTVT.